This TCR beta chain was identified in a study of blood T cell repertoires in COVID-19. The protocol was immunoSEQ multiplex PCR, while the TCRdb copy is restricted to in-frame clones and leaves out a portion. The data hold 150,000 to 200,000 clones, with less than 90% observed a single time. This CDR3 has 15 amino acids. The trim removed 5 bases at V and 5 bases at J, leaving 11 bases unmatched. The germline V gene encodes CDR1 MDHEN and CDR2 SYDVKM. This rearrangement joins TRBV28 to TRBJ2-5; TRBD2 agrees at 7 bases. The sequence came from a woman aged 45 to 65 who had recovered from COVID-19. Sample: PBMCs or T cells enriched from blood (not recorded which). CDR3 residues: CASSATRDYRETQYF. The CDR3 bases are TGTGCCAGCAGTGCCACCCGGGACTATAGGGAGACCCAGTACTTC.